This T cell receptor (beta chain) was sequenced for a study of PD-1 and CTLA-4 blockade in melanoma. CDR1 is WSHSY, CDR2 SAAADI, per germline. The CDR3 is made up of 12 amino acids. Between the trimmed V and J ends, which lost 6 bases and 6 bases, there was a span of 9 bases. TCRdb's table, derived via immunoSEQ multiplex PCR, lists solely in-frame clones and lacks some. Of about 7,200 clones listed, about four fifths are singletons. This clone was seen once. The clonotype comes from a human donor with melanoma. The rearrangement links TRBV10-2 to TRBJ2-1; D is unclear. Sequencing used CD8+ T cells from peripheral blood, obtained before anti-PD-1 treatment. CDR3 protein: CASRDPSNEQFF. The CDR3 DNA is TGCGCCAGCAGGGACCCCTCCAATGAGCAGTTCTTC.